The following is a T cell receptor beta chain sequence with its context. What this receptor recognizes is not known. No per-base quality is available; no much larger clone lies one base away. These data are taken from a study of graft-versus-host responses after intestinal transplantation (dated by TCRdb to about 2021). A note on the overall study: Recipients received multivisceral, liver-intestinal, or isolated intestinal transplants. Every recipient was given anti-thymocyte globulin induction, then maintenance tacrolimus and steroids for about three years. Bulk TCR-beta CDR3 sequencing was used to track graft-versus-host and host-versus-graft alloreactive T cell clones in the graft, circulation and bone marrow after intestinal transplantation. Alloreactive clones were identified by sequencing pre-transplant mixed lymphocyte reaction products and comparing them with unstimulated pre-transplant donor and recipient T cells. A cohort of approximately 24 intestinal transplant recipients, including one retransplant, was enrolled, and 3 patients lacking pretransplant specimens were excluded. Donor T cell macrochimerism was defined as a peak of at least 4% donor T cells among recipient peripheral blood mononuclear cells. Rather than being sequenced by the commercial service, samples from three later patients were sequenced in-house on an Illumina MiSeq and processed with MiXCR.

Findings and caveats that apply to the study as a whole: High GvH to HvG T cell clonal ratios were observed in the allografts of patients with donor T cell macrochimerism. GvH clones were detected in recipient bone marrow, and some appeared earlier in ileal mucosa or blood, consistent with an intestinal mucosal origin. The conclusions were limited by the relatively low number and heterogeneity of the intestinal transplant patients. Early after transplant, peak levels of circulating GvH clones were found to be associated with declines in HvG clones.

The protocol used for the library was the immunoSEQ multiplex PCR assay. For most patients, genomic DNA was isolated using the Qiagen DNeasy Blood and Tissue Kit and was shipped frozen to Adaptive Biotechnologies for TCR sequencing. Adaptive Biotechnologies carried out high-throughput TCR-beta CDR3 sequencing of genomic DNA for most patients. Turning to the authors' computational methods: TCR sequencing data for roughly 20 patients were retrieved from Adaptive's ImmunoSEQ software; a few other patients were processed with MiXCR and VDJtools. To correct CD4 versus CD8 sorting errors, any sequence found in both subsets at a frequency ratio below 5:1 was removed. CDR3 nucleotide sequences shared between donor and recipient were removed because their origin could not be assigned. At least 2-fold expansion over unstimulated cells and a minimum CFSE-low frequency of 0.002% (template counts) or 0.001% (read counts) were required for clones to be classified as alloreactive. Mappable clones were those detected in sequenced pre-transplant spleen, lymph node, or MLR CFSE-low populations of the donor or recipient. Cumulative frequency of alloreactive clones was calculated as a percentage of all sequences weighted by copy number. In TCRdb, the immuneACCESS table is reduced to in-frame sequences with V and J assigned. These tables do not hold every clone; where another copy was compared, an unresolved V gene accounts for under half, and the others remain unexplained. V, J and clone size are those of that table, while D and trimming were read from the DNA. The sample table shows 80,000 to 100,000 clones, and 92% are seen once. Roughly 0.17% of the sample is taken by the ten largest.

CDR3 length: 16 amino acids, cysteine to phenylalanine. The read is trimmed to its CDR3 DNA, 48 bases read in frame from base 1. V and J are trimmed by 1 base and 3 bases, and the gene matches miss 1 base of the junction. From a lookup of the germline V gene (reference sequence), CDR1 and CDR2 are WNHNN and SYGVQD. This specimen's time point label, per the study, means: cells obtained before transplantation from donor or recipient. CD3+CD4+ and CD3+CD8+ populations were FACS-sorted from unstimulated pre-transplant donor and recipient cells taken from spleen or lymph nodes. The source of this sequence is a human donor who received an intestinal transplant. The material was unstimulated CD4+ T cells sorted from spleen or lymph node cells, obtained before intestinal transplant. The chain is made from TRBV10-1 and TRBJ2-3; 13 of the junction bases match TRBD2. The CDR3 protein: CASSEWTSGRTDTQYF. The base sequence is TGCGCCAGCAGTGAGTGGACTAGCGGGAGAACAGATACGCAGTATTTT.